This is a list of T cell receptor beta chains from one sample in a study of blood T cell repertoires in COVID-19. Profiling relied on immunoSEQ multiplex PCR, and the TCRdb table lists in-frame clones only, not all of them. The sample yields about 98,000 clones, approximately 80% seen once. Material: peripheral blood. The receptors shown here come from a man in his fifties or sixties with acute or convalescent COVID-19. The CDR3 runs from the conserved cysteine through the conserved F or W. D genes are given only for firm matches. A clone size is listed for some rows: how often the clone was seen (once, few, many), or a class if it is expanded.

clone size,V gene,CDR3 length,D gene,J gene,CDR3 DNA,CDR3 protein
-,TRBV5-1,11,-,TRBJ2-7,TGCGCCAGCAGCTTGCAGGGGGAGCAGTACTTC,CASSLQGEQYF
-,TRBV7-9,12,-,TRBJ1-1,TGTGCCAGCAGCCGAGGGACAACTGAAGCTTTCTTT,CASSRGTTEAFF
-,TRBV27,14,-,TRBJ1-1,TGTGCCAGCAGTCCAGGGCCTATGAACACTGAAGCTTTCTTT,CASSPGPMNTEAFF
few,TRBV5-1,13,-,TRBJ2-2,TGCGCCAGCACGGTTCTAAACACCGGGGAGCTGTTTTTT,CASTVLNTGELFF
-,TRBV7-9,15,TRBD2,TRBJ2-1,TGTGCCAGCAGCCCCCTAGCGGGAGGTAGGAATGAGCAGTTCTTC,CASSPLAGGRNEQFF
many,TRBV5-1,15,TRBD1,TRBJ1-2,TGCGCCAGCAGCTTGGGACAGGGGGCTTCCTATGGCTACACCTTC,CASSLGQGASYGYTF
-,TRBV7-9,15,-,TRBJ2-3,TGTGCCAGCAGCCCGAGCCTTGGGGCCACAGATACGCAGTATTTT,CASSPSLGATDTQYF
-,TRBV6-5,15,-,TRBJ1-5,TGTGCCAGCAGTTCCAATGGGGCTTCAAATCAGCCCCAGCATTTT,CASSSNGASNQPQHF
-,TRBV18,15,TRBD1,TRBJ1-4,TGTGCCAGCTCACCACGACAGGGTCCTTATGAAAAACTGTTTTTT,CASSPRQGPYEKLFF
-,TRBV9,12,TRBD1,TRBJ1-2,TGTGCCAGCAGCGTAGCAGGGGGTGGCTACACCTTC,CASSVAGGGYTF
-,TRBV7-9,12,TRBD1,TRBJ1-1,TGTGCCAGCAGCGGCCCGGGACAGGAAGCTTTCTTT,CASSGPGQEAFF
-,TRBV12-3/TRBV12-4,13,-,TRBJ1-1,TGTGCCAGCAGTTTTGGAGGGCCGGGGGAAGCTTTCTTT,CASSFGGPGEAFF
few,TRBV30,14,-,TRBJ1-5,TGTGCCTGGAGTCGGCAACAGGCCAATCAGCCCCAGCATTTT,CAWSRQQANQPQHF
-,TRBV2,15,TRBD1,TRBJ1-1,TGTGCCAGCAGTTCCCGTCCTACAGGGGGCACTGAAGCTTTCTTT,CASSSRPTGGTEAFF
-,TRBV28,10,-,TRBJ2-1,TGTGCCAGCCGCGGCAATGAGCAGTTCTTC,CASRGNEQFF
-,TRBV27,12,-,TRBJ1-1,TGTGCCAGCAGTTTAGGCGGGGGGCTGGCTTTCTTT,CASSLGGGLAFF
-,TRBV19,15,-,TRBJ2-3,TGTGCCAGTAGTGGAGGCGGGCTCCCTTTTAATACGCAGTATTTT,CASSGGGLPFNTQYF
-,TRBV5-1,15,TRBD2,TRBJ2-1,TGCGCCAGCAGCTCGGGGAGGGTCTCCTACAATGAGCAGTTCTTC,CASSSGRVSYNEQFF
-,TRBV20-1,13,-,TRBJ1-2,TGCAGTGCTAGTACAGGGCGTTATCATGGCTACACCTTC,CSASTGRYHGYTF
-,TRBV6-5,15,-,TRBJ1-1,TGTGCCAGCAGTTACCATCCGGTCATGAACACTGAAGCTTTCTTT,CASSYHPVMNTEAFF
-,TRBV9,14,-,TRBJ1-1,TGTGCCAGCAGCTTGGACACCGTATACACTGAAGCTTTCTTT,CASSLDTVYTEAFF
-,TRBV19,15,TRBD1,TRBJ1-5,TGTGCCAGTAGTATGTCCGGGACAGCAAATCAGCCCCAGCATTTT,CASSMSGTANQPQHF
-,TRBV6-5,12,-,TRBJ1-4,TGTGCCAGCAGTTACCTCAATGAAAAACTGTTTTTT,CASSYLNEKLFF
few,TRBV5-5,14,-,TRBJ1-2,TGTGCCAGCAGCTTGGACAGTATAAGCTATGGCTACACCTTC,CASSLDSISYGYTF
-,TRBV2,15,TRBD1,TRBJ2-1,TGTGCCAGCAGTGATTCAGGGGGCCCATACAATGAGCAGTTCTTC,CASSDSGGPYNEQFF
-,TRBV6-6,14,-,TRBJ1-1,TGTGCCAGCAGTTGGACGGGAGGGAACACTGAAGCTTTCTTT,CASSWTGGNTEAFF
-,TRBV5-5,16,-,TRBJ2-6,TGTGCCAGCAAGGGAGGGGGACTGTCTGGGGCCAACGTCCTGACTTTC,CASKGGGLSGANVLTF
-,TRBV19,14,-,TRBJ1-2,TGTGCCACTCTCTCCCCAGGGAGGACCTATGGCTACACCTTC,CATLSPGRTYGYTF
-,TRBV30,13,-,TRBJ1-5,TGTGCCTGGAAGGGGCAGGGAGGTCAGCCCCAGCATTTT,CAWKGQGGQPQHF
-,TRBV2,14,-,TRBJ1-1,TGTGCCAGCCTCGGAAGGGGAACGAACACTGAAGCTTTCTTT,CASLGRGTNTEAFF
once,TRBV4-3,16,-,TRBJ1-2,TGCGCCAGCAGCCAAAAAACCCACCGGGCTAACTATGGCTACACCTTC,CASSQKTHRANYGYTF
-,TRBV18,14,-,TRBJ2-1,TGTGCCAGCTCACCACCTGGGACACCGAATGAGCAGTTCTTC,CASSPPGTPNEQFF
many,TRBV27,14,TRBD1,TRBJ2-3,TGTGCCAGCAGTTTTTCCGGGACAGGGGATACGCAGTATTTT,CASSFSGTGDTQYF
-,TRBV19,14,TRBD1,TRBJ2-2,TGTGCCAGTAGTCCCCGACAGGGCACCGGGGAGCTGTTTTTT,CASSPRQGTGELFF
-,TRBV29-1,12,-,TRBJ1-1,TGCAGCGTCGTGAGAGGTGGGACTGAAGCTTTCTTT,CSVVRGGTEAFF